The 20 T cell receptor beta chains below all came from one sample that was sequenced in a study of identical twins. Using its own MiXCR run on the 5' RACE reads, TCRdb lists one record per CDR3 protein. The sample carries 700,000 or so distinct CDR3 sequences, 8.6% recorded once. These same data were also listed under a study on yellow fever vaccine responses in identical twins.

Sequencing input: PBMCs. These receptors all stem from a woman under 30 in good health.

Here the CDR3 DNA reads TGCAGCGTTGAATTGGAGACAGGGGTTGGAGAGACCCAGTACTTC. It is translated as CSVELETGVGETQYF. The chain recombines TRBV29-1 with TRBJ2-5; 8 nucleotides match TRBD1. V dropped 2 bases and J dropped 4; count of bases not matched to a gene: 9. Germline-derived CDR1 and CDR2 are SQVTM and ANQGSEA. CDR3 length equals 15 residues.

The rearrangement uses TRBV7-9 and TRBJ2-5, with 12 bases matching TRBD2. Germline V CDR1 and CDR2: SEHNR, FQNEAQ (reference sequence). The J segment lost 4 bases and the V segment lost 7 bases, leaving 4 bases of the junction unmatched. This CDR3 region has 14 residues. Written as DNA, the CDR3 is TGTGCCAGCACCCCGGGACTAGCGGGAGAGACCCAGTACTTC. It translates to CASTPGLAGETQYF.

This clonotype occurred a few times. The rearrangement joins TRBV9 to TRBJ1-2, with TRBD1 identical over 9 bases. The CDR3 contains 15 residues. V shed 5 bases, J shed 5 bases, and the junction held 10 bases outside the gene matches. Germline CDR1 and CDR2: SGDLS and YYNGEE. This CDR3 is CASRPGPQGAYGYTF. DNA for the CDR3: TGTGCCAGCAGGCCGGGTCCACAGGGGGCGTATGGCTACACCTTC.

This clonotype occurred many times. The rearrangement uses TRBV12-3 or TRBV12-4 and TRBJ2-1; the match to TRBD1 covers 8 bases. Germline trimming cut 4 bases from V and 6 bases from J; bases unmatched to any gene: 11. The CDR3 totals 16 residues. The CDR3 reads CASSYTTGTGPNEQFF. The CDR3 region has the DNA TGTGCCAGCAGTTATACCACCGGGACAGGACCCAATGAGCAGTTCTTC.

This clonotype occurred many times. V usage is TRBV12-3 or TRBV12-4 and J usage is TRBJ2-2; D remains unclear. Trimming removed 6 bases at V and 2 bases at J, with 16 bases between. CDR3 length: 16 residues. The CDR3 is CASRPAVGTNTGELFF. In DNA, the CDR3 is TGTGCCAGCAGACCGGCGGTGGGAACAAACACCGGGGAGCTGTTTTTT.

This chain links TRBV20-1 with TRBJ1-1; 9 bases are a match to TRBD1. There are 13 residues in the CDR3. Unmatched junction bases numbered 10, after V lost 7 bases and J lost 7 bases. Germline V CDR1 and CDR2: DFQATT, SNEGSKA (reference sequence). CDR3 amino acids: CSVTDRGYDEAFF. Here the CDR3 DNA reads TGCAGTGTAACGGACAGGGGATATGATGAAGCTTTCTTT.

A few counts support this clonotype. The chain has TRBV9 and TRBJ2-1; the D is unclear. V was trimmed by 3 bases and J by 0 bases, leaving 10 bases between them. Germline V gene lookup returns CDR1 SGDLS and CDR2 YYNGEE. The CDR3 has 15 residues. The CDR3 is CASSARVDSYNEQFF. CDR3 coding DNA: TGTGCCAGCAGCGCCCGGGTGGACTCCTACAATGAGCAGTTCTTC.

The CDR3 sequence is CASSSNDWDRGRVSYEQYF. The CDR3 DNA reads TGTGCCAGCAGCTCGAATGATTGGGACAGGGGGCGCGTGTCCTACGAGCAGTACTTC. The chain joins TRBV11-1 to TRBJ2-7, with 12 bases fitting TRBD1. There are 19 residues in the CDR3. V trimming: 4 bases; J trimming: 1 base; junction bases outside the gene matches: 14. CDR1 and CDR2 from the germline V gene are SGHAT and FQDESV (reference sequence). The variable domain in full, completed from reference TRBV11-1 and TRBJ2-7, reads EAEVAQSPRYKITEKSQAVAFWCDPISGHATLYWYRQILGQGPELLVQFQDESVVDDSQLPKDRFSAERLKGVDSTLKIQPAELGDSAMYLCASSSNDWDRGRVSYEQYFGPGTRLTVT.

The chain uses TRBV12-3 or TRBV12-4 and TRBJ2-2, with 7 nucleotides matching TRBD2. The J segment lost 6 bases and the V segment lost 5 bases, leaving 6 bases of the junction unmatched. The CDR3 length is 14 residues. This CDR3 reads CASSGEGRAGELFF. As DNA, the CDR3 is TGTGCCAGCAGTGGGGAGGGGAGGGCCGGGGAGCTGTTTTTT.

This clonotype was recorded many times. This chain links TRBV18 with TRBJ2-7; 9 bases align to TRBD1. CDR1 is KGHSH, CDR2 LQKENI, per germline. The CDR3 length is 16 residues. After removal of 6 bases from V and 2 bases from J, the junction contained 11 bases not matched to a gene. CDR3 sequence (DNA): TGTGCCAGCTCCCAGACAGGGGGAATTCAAACCTACGAGCAGTACTTC. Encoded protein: CASSQTGGIQTYEQYF.

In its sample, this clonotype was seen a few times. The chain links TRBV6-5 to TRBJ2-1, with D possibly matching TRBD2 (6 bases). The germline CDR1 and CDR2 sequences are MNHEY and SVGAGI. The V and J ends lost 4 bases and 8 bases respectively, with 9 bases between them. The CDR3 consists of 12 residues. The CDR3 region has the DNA TGTGCCAGCAGTTCGTCGGGAGATGAGCAGTTCTTC. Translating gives CASSSSGDEQFF.

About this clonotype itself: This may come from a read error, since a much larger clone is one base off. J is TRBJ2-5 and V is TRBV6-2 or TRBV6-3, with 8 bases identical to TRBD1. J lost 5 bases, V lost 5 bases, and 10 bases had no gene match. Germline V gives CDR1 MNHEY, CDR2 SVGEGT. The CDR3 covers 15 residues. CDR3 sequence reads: CASSTFMTGVETQYF. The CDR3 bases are TGTGCCAGCAGTACCTTTATGACAGGGGTGGAGACCCAGTACTTC.

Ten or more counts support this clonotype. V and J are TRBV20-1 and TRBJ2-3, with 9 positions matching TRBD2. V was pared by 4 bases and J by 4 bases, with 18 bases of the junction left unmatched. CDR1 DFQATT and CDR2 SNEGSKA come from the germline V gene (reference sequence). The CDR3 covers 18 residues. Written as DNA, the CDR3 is TGCAGTGCTAAACCGCTCGGGACTAGCCGCCTGAGGGCAGATACGCAGTATTTT. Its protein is CSAKPLGTSRLRADTQYF.

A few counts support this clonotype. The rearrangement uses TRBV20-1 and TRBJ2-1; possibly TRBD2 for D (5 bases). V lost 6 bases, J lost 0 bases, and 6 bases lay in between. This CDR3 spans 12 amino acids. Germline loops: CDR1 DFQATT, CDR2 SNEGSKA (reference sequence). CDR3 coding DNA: TGCAGTGCGAGCGGCTCCTACAATGAGCAGTTCTTC. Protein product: CSASGSYNEQFF.

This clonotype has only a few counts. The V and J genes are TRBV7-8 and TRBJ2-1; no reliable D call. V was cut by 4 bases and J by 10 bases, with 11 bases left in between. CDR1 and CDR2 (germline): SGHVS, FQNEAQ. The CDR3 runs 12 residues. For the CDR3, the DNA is TGTGCCAGCAGCTCAATCAGTCAGGAGCAGTTCTTC. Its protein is CASSSISQEQFF.

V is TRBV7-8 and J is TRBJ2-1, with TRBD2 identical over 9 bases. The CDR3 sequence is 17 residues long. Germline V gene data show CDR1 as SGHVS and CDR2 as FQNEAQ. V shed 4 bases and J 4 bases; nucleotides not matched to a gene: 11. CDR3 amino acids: CASSSPGGSGGYNEQFF. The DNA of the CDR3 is TGTGCCAGCAGCTCCCCAGGCGGTAGCGGGGGATACAATGAGCAGTTCTTC.

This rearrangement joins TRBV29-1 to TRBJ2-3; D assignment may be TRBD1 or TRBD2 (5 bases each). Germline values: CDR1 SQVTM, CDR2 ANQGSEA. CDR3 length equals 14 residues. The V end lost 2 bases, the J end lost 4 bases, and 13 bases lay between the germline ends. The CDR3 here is CSVERDATPDTQYF. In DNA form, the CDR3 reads TGCAGCGTTGAAAGGGACGCCACCCCAGATACGCAGTATTTT.

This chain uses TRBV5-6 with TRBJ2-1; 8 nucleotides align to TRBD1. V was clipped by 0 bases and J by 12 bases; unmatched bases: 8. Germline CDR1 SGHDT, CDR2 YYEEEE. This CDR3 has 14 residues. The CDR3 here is CASSLALPGGAQFF. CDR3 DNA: TGTGCCAGCAGCTTGGCCTTGCCAGGGGGCGCGCAGTTCTTC.

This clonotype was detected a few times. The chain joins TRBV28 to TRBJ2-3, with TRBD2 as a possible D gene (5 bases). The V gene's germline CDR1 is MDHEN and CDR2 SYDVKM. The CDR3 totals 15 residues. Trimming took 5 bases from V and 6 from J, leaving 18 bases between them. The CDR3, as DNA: TGTGCCAGCAGTGGCCGGGATTTTGGGTTGGATACGCAGTATTTT. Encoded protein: CASSGRDFGLDTQYF.

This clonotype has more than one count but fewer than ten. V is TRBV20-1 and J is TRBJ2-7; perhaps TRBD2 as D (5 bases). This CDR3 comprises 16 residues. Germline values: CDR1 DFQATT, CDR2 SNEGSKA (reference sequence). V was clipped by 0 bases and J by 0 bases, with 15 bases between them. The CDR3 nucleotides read TGCAGTGCTAGAGATCGGGGAACCTTAAGCTCCTACGAGCAGTACTTC. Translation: CSARDRGTLSSYEQYF.